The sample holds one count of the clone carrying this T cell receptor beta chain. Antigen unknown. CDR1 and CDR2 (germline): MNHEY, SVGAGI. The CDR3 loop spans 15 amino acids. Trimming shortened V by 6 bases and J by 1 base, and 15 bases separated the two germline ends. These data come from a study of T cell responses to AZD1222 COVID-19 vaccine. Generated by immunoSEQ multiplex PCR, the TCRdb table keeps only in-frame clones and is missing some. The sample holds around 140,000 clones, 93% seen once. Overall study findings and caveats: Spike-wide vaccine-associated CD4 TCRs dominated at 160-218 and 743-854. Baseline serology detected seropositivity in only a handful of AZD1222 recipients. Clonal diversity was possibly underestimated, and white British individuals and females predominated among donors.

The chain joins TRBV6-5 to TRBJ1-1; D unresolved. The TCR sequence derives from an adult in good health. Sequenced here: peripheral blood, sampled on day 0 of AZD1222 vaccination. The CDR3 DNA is TGTGCCAGCAGACGCGGACTCAGGACGAACACTGAAGCTTTCTTT. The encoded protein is CASRRGLRTNTEAFF.